This T cell receptor (beta chain) was observed in a study of T cell responses to AZD1222 COVID-19 vaccine. Profiling relied on immunoSEQ multiplex PCR, and the TCRdb table lists in-frame clones only, not all of them. The sample includes tens of thousands of clones, about 90% of them seen just once. After removal of 3 bases from V and 4 bases from J, the junction contained 7 bases not matched to a gene. The length of the CDR3 is 15 residues. CDR1 and CDR2 (germline): MNHNS, SASEGT. Study-wide findings and caveats: Baseline seropositivity occurred in only a handful of AZD1222 recipients. The reported proportion of spike-specific TCRs targeting unmutated variant regions was nearly half. Spike-specific TCR breadth and depth both grew after two AZD1222 doses.

For this clone: What it binds is unknown.

Sequencing was performed on peripheral blood, taken on day 0 of MenACWY control vaccination. The origin of this receptor is an adult in good health. The V call is TRBV6-1, the J call TRBJ2-5; 8 bases fit TRBD2. CDR3 residues: CASSESGRLGETQYF. The CDR3 nucleotides read TGTGCCAGCAGTGAGAGCGGGAGATTAGGAGAGACCCAGTACTTC.